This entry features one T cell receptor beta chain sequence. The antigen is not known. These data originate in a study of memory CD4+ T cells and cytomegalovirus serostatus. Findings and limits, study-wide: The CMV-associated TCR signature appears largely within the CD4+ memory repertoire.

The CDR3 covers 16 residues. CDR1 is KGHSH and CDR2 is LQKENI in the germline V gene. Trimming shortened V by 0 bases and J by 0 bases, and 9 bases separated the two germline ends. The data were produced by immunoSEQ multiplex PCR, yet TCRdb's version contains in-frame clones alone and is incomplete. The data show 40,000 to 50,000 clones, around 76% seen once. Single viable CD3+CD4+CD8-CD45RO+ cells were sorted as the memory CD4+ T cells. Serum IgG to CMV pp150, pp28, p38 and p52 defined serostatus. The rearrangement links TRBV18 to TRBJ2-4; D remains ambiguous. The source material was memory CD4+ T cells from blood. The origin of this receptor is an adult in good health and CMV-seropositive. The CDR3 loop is CASSPPSQLAKNIQYF. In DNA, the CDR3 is TGTGCCAGCTCACCACCGAGCCAACTAGCCAAAAACATTCAGTACTTC.